This T cell receptor beta chain appears in the sequencing data of a study of blood T cell repertoires in COVID-19. Study-level background: T cells, B-cell-depleted T cells, or PBMCs supplied cDNA or gDNA.

The CDR3 covers 14 residues. Germline lookup yields CDR1 SGHTS and CDR2 YDEGEE. J lost 3 bases, V lost 7 bases, and 9 bases had no gene match. TCRdb keeps only in-frame clones here, not all; method: immunoSEQ multiplex PCR. The table records roughly 220,000 clones, roughly four fifths of them present only once. Those who participated ranged in age from roughly 18 to 89 years and resided in about two dozen US areas. Assignment of participants to cohorts was predicated upon participant-reported clinical history. J is TRBJ2-7 and V is TRBV5-8, with 8 bases aligning to TRBD2. What was sequenced was PBMCs or T cells enriched from blood (not recorded which). This clonotype originated in a woman between 35 and 50 years old with acute COVID-19. The CDR3 loop is CASSPRGTSYEQYF. CDR3 DNA sequence: TGTGCCAGCTCCCCGCGGGGGACTAGCTACGAGCAGTACTTC.